This T cell receptor beta chain was recovered during a study of shared clonotypes between healthy human individuals. V lost 10 bases and J 0 bases, leaving 3 bases between the germline ends. The CDR3 is made up of 10 amino acids. Germline-derived CDR1 and CDR2 are MNHEY and SMNVEV (reference sequence). Data came from immunoSEQ multiplex PCR; TCRdb stores just in-frame clones and leaves some out. This sample has about 2.3 million clones, with more than 80% found just once. The chain joins TRBV27 to TRBJ1-1, with no clear D. Sequenced material: naive CD4+ T cells from PBMCs. Described subset: CD45RA+ positively selected. The source of this sequence is a man between 18 and 35 years old in good health. Some clones in this sample may be carry-over from other donors' samples. CDR3 in amino acids: CAILNTEAFF. DNA for the CDR3: TGTGCCATCCTGAACACTGAAGCTTTCTTT.